The 3 T cell receptor beta chains presented below share a single source sample, sequenced in a study of T cell clonotyping in hematopoietic cell transplantation. TCRdb's copy holds only in-frame clones and misses some; the assay was immunoSEQ multiplex PCR. The repertoire holds about 16,000 clones, with approximately 93% as singletons. Documented time point: recipient sample about 28 days before transplant, after cytoreduction. The specimen was peripheral blood mononuclear cells, collected before stem cell transplant. Receptors originate from a man aged 18 to 30 with biphenotypic leukemia. Some clones in this sample may be carry-over from other donors' samples.

The V gene is TRBV7-8, the J gene TRBJ2-3, with D possibly TRBD2 on 6 matching bases. CDR3 length: 16 amino acids. CDR1 and CDR2 (germline): SGHVS, FQNEAQ. V lost 1 base to trimming and J lost 0 bases, with 11 bases between them. Written as DNA, the CDR3 is TGTGCCAGCAGCTTAGTGGGCGGGGCTAGCACAGATACGCAGTATTTT. It translates to CASSLVGGASTDTQYF.

Here the CDR3 reads CAWSARDDSEQYF. The CDR3 nucleotides are TGTGCCTGGAGCGCGCGGGACGACTCCGAGCAGTACTTC. The chain couples TRBV30 to TRBJ2-7, with D tentatively TRBD2 (6 bases). This CDR3 is 13 amino acids long. Germline lookup yields CDR1 GTSNPN and CDR2 SVGIG (reference sequence). The V and J ends lost 3 bases and 6 bases respectively, with 15 bases between them. The complete variable domain, with remaining parts taken from reference TRBV30 and TRBJ2-7, reads SQTIHQWPATLVQPVGSPLSLECTVEGTSNPNLYWYRQAAGRGLQLLFYSVGIGQISSEVPQNLSASRPQDRQFILSSKKLLLSDSGFYLCAWSARDDSEQYFGPGTRLTVT.

The CDR3 bases are TGCGCCAGCAGCCAAGAGGGGGGACAGAGCTGGAAGACCCAGTACTTC. Protein: CASSQEGGQSWKTQYF. The V and J genes are TRBV4-1 and TRBJ2-5; D possibly corresponds to TRBD1 (7 bases). There are 16 residues in the CDR3. V was shortened by 0 bases and J by 6 bases, with 17 bases between the two germline ends. Germline V gives CDR1 MGHRA, CDR2 YSYEKL.